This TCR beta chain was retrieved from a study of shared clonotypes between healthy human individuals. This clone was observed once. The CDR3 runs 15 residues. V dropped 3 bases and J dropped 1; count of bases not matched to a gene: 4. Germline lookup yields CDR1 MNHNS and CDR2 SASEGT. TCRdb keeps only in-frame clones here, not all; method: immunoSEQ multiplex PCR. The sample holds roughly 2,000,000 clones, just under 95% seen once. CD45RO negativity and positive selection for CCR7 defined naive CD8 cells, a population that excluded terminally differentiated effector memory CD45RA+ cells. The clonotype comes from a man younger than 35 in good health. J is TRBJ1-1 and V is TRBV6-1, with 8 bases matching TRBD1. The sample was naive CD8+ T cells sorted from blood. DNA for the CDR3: TGTGCCAGCAGTGATCGGACAGGGCAGAACACTGAAGCTTTCTTT. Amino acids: CASSDRTGQNTEAFF.